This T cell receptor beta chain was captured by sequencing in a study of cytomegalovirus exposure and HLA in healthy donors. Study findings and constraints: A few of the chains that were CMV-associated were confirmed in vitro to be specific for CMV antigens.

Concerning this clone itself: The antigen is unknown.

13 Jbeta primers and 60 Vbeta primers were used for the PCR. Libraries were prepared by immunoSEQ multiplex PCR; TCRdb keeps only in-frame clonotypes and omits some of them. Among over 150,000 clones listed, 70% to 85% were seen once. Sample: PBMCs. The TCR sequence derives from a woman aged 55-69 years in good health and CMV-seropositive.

CDR3 amino acids: CASSLAPTSGRTYNEQFF. CDR3 in DNA: TGCGCCAGCAGCTTGGCCCCTACGAGCGGGAGAACCTACAATGAGCAGTTCTTC. The chain uses TRBV5-1 and TRBJ2-1; 8 bases are a match to TRBD2. The germline V gene encodes CDR1 SGHRS and CDR2 YFSETQ. V shed 0 bases and J 2 bases; nucleotides not matched to a gene: 10. The CDR3 extends over 18 amino acids.